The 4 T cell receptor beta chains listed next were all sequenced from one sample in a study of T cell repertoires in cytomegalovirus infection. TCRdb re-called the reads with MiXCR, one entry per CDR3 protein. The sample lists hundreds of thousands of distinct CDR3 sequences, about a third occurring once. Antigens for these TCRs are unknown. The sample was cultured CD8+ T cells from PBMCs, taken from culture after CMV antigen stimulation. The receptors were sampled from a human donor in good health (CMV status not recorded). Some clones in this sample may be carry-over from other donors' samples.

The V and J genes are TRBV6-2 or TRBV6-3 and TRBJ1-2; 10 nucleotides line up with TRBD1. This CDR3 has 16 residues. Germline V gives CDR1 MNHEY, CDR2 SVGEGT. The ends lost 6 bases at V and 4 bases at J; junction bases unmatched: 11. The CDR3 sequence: CASSLPGQGRSYGYTF. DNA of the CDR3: TGTGCCAGCAGCCTCCCGGGACAGGGGCGAAGCTATGGCTACACCTTC.

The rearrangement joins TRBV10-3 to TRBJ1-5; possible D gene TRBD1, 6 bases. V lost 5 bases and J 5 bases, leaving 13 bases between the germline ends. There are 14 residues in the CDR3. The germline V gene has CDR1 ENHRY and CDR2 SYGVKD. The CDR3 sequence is CAISLDSLDQPQHF. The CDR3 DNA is TGTGCCATCAGTTTGGACAGCCTTGATCAGCCCCAGCATTTT.

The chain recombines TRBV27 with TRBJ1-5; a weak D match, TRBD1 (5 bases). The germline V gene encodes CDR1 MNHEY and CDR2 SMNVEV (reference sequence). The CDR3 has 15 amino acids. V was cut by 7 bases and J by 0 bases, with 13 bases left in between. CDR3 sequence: CASIPGRSSNQPQHF. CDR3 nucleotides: TGTGCCAGCATTCCGGGACGGAGTAGCAATCAGCCCCAGCATTTT.

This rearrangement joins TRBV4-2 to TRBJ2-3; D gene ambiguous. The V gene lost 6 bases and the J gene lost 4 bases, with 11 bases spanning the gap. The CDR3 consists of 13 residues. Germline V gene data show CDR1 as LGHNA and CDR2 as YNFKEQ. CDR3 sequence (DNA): TGTGCCAGCAGTCCCACATCCTCAGATACGCAGTATTTT. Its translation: CASSPTSSDTQYF.